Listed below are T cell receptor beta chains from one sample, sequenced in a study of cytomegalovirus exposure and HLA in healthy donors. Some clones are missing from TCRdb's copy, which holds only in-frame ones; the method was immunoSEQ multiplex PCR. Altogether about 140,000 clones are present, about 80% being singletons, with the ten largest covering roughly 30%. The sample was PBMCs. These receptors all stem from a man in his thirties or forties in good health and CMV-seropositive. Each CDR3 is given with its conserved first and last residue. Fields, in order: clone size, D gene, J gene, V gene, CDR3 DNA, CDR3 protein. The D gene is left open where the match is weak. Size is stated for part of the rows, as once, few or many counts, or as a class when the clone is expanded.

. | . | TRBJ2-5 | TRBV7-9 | TGTGCCAGCAGCCCAGGAGGCGGTACGGAGACCCAGTACTTC | CASSPGGGTETQYF
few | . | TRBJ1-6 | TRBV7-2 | TGTGCCAGCAGCCGACAGGTCCTCAATTCACCCCTCCACTTT | CASSRQVLNSPLHF
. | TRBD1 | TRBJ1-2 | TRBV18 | TGTGCCAGCTCACTGGGACAGAACTATGGCTACACCTTC | CASSLGQNYGYTF
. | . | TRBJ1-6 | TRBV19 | TGTGCCAGTAGTATCCTCGGGGTCGATTCACCCCTCCACTTT | CASSILGVDSPLHF
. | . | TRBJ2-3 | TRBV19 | TGTGCCATAAAAACAGGGACCTTCTTACGTACAGATACGCAGTATTTT | CAIKTGTFLRTDTQYF
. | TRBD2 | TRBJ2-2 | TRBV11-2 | TGTGCCAGCAGCCCTTATGAAGGGAGGGAGGCCGGGGAGCTGTTTTTT | CASSPYEGREAGELFF
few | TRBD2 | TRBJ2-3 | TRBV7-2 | TGTGCCAGCAGCCTCCTCGGGGCAATGGGGCGGGAGGGGGATACGCAGTATTTT | CASSLLGAMGREGDTQYF
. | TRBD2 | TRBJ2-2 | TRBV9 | TGTGCCAGCAGCACCACTAGCGGGAGTATCCCCGGGGAGCTGTTTTTT | CASSTTSGSIPGELFF
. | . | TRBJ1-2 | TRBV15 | TGTGCCACCAGCAGAGATAGGGGCTATGGCTACACCTTC | CATSRDRGYGYTF
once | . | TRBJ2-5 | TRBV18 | TGTGCCAGCTCAACTTATCAGGGGTACCAAGAGACCCAGTACTTC | CASSTYQGYQETQYF
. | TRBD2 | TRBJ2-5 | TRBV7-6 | TGTGCCAGCAGCTTAATGACTAGCGGGAGTAAGAAGGAGACCCAGTACTTC | CASSLMTSGSKKETQYF
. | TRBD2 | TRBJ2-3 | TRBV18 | TGTGCCAGCTCACCGCAGGGACTAGGGGGCACAGATACGCAGTATTTT | CASSPQGLGGTDTQYF
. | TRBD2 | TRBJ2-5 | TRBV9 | TGTGCCAGCAGCGTAGCGGGGGGAAGGCCCCAGTACTTC | CASSVAGGRPQYF
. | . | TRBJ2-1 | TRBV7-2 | TGTGCCAGCAGCTGGAATAGCGGCTCCAGCTCCTACAATGAGCAGTTCTTC | CASSWNSGSSSYNEQFF
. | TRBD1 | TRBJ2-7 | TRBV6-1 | TGTGCCAGCAGGGACAGGGGGCGGGGCTACGAGCAGTACTTC | CASRDRGRGYEQYF
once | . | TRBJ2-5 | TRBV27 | TGTGCCAGCAGTCCTATTGAAGGGGGAGAGACCCAGTACTTC | CASSPIEGGETQYF
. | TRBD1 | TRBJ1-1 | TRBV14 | TGTGCCAGCAGCCAAGGGACAGGGTTGAACACTGAAGCTTTCTTT | CASSQGTGLNTEAFF